This T cell receptor beta chain is from a study of blood T cells in healthy people across ages. Germline V CDR1 and CDR2: DFQATT, SNEGSKA (reference sequence). Germline trimming cut 3 bases from V and 8 bases from J; bases unmatched to any gene: 11. This CDR3 spans 14 amino acids. The study's findings and limits: As age increased, TCR beta diversity per million T cells fell in a roughly linear fashion. Whereas aged donors had fewer naive CD4+ cells, long-lived donors had more of them and higher diversity.

The second PCR ran about 6 to 11 cycles with a sample-barcoded 5' primer and J-beta primers. TCRdb analysed the 5' RACE reads with MiXCR anew, one entry per CDR3 protein. The table records 700,000 to 1,000,000 distinct CDR3 sequences, under 55% of them present only once. There are a few counts of this clonotype. The target antigen is unknown. The chain couples TRBV20-1 to TRBJ1-2, with TRBD1 matching 8 bases. The sample consisted of blood. This clonotype was obtained from a man in his fifties or sixties in good health. As DNA, the CDR3 is TGCAGTGCTAGGCCCCAGGGGGCGGCTATGGGCTACACCTTC. It yields the protein CSARPQGAAMGYTF.